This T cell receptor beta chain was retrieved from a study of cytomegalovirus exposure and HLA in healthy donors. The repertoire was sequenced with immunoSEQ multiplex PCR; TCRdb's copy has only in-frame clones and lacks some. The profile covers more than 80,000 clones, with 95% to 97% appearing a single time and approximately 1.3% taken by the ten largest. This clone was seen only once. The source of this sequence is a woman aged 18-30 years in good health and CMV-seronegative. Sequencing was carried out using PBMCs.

The CDR3 loop reads CASSYSTGGPTYEQYF. CDR3 nucleotide sequence: TGTGCCAGCAGTTACTCGACAGGGGGCCCCACCTACGAGCAGTACTTC. This sequence joins TRBV6-5 and TRBJ2-7, with 10 bases fitting TRBD1. Germline loops: CDR1 MNHEY, CDR2 SVGAGI. CDR3 length equals 16 residues. V gave up 0 bases and J gave up 2 bases; unmatched junction bases: 4.